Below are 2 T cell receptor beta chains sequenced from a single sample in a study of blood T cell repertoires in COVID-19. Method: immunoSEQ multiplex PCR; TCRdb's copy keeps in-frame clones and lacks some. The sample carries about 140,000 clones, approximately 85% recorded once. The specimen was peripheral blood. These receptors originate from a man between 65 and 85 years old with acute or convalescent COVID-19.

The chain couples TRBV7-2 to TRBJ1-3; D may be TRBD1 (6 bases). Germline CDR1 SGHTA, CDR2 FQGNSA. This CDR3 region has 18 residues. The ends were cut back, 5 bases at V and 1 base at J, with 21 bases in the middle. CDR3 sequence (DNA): TGTGCCAGCAGCCCACGGACAGTCGGAGAGACTTCTGGAAACACCATATATTTT. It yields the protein CASSPRTVGETSGNTIYF. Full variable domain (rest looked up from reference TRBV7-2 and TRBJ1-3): GAGVSQSPSNKVTEKGKDVELRCDPISGHTALYWYRQSLGQGLEFLIYFQGNSAPDKSGLPSDRFSAERTGGSVSTLTIQRTQQEDSAVYLCASSPRTVGETSGNTIYFGEGSWLTVV.

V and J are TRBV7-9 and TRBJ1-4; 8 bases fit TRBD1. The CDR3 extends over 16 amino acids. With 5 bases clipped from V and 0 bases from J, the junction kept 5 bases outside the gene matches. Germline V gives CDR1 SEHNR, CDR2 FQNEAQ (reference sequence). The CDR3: CASSTDRVATNEKLFF. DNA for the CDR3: TGTGCCAGCAGCACGGACAGGGTTGCAACTAATGAAAAACTGTTTTTT.